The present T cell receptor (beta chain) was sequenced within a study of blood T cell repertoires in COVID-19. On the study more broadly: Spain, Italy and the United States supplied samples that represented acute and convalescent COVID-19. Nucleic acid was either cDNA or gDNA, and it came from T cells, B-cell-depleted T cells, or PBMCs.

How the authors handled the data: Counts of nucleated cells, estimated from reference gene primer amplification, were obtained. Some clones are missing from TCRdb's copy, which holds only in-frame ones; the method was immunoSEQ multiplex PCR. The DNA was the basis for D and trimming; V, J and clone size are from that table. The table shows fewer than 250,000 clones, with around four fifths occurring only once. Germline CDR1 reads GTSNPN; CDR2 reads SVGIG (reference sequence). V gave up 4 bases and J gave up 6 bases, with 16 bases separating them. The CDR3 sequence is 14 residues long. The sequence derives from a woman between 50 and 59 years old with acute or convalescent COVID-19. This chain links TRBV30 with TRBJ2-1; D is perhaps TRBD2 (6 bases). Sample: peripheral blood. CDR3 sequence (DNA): TGTGCCTGGAACTCCGGGACTCCATCCAATGAGCAGTTCTTC. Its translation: CAWNSGTPSNEQFF.